Shown below are 2 T cell receptor beta chains from a single sample sequenced in a study of cytomegalovirus exposure and HLA in healthy donors. In the PCR, 60 Vbeta and 13 Jbeta primers were used. Here immunoSEQ multiplex PCR was the method, and the copy in TCRdb shows in-frame clones only, minus some. In the table there are about 130,000 clones, about 81% of which are singletons. The sequencing sample was made of PBMCs. The receptors here all came from a woman aged 30 to 39 in good health and CMV-seronegative.

This sequence joins TRBV11-1 and TRBJ2-3; TRBD1 aligns across 8 bases. The CDR3 is 16 residues long. CDR1 is SGHAT, CDR2 FQDESV, per germline (reference sequence). Unmatched junction bases numbered 13, after V lost 4 bases and J lost 7 bases. CDR3 sequence (DNA): TGTGCCAGCAGCTCCTCGATCCAGGGGGCTTTGAATACGCAGTATTTT. As protein: CASSSSIQGALNTQYF.

The rearrangement joins TRBV6-1 to TRBJ2-6, with D possibly TRBD1 on 6 matching bases. Trimming cost V 1 base and J 2 bases, with 9 bases left between them. CDR1 and CDR2 (germline): MNHNS, SASEGT. This CDR3 contains 16 residues. CDR3 sequence: CASSEVGATGANVLTF. As DNA, the CDR3 is TGTGCCAGCAGTGAAGTGGGGGCTACTGGGGCCAACGTCCTGACTTTC.